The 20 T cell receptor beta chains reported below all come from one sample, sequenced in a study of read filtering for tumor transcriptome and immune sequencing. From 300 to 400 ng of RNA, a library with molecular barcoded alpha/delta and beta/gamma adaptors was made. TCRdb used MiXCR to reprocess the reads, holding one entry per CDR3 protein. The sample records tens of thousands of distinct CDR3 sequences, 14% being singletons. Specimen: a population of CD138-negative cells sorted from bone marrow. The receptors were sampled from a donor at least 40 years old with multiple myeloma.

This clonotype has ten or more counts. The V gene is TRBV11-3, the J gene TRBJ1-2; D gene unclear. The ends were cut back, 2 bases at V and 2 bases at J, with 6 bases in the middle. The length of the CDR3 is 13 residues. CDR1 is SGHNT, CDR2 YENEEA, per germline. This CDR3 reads CASSLLENYGYTF. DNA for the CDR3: TGTGCCAGCAGCTTACTGGAAAACTATGGCTACACCTTC. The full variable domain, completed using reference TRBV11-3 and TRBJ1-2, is EAGVVQSPRYKIIEKKQPVAFWCNPISGHNTLYWYLQNLGQGPELLIRYENEEAVDDSQLPKDRFSAERLKGVDSTLKIQPAELGDSAVYLCASSLLENYGYTFGSGTRLTVV.

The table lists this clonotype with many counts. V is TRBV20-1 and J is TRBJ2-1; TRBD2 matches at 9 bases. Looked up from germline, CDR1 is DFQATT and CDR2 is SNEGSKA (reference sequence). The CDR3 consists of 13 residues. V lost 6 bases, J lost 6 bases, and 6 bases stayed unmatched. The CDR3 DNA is TGCAGTGCGCCAGCAGCGGGAGGCAATGAGCAGTTCTTC. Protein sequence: CSAPAAGGNEQFF.

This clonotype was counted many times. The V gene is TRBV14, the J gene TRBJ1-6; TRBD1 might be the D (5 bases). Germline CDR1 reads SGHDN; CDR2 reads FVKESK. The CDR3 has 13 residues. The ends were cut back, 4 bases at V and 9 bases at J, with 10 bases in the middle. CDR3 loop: CASSLTGGSPLHF. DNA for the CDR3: TGTGCCAGCAGCCTCACGGGGGGTTCACCCCTCCACTTT.

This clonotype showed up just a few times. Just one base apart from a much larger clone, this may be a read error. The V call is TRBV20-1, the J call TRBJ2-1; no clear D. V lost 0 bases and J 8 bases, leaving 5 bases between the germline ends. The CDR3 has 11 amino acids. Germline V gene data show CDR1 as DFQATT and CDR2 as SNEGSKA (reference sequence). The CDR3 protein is CSARESDEQFF. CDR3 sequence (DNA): TGCAGTGCTAGAGAAAGCGATGAGCAGTTCTTC.

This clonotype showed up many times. CDR3 nucleotides: TGTGCCAGCAGTGAAGGGACTAGCGGGAATAAAAAAGAGACCCAGTACTTC. Translated: CASSEGTSGNKKETQYF. The J gene is TRBJ2-5, the V gene TRBV6-1; 12 bases fit TRBD2. The CDR3 consists of 17 residues. V trimming: 1 base; J trimming: 3 bases; junction bases outside the gene matches: 6. Germline values: CDR1 MNHNS, CDR2 SASEGT.

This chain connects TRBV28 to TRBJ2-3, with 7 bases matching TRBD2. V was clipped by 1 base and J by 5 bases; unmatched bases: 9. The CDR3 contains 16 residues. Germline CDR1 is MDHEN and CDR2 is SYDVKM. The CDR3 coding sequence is TGTGCCAGCAGTTTATCTGGGGGAGGGCGTAAAGATACGCAGTATTTT. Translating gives CASSLSGGGRKDTQYF.

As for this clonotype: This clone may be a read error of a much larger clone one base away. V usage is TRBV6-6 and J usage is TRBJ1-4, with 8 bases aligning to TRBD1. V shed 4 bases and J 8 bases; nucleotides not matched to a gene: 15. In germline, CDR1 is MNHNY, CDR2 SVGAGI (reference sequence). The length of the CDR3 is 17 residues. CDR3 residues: CASSFLRRGLGKEKLFF. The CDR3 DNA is TGTGCCAGCAGTTTCCTCCGCAGGGGGCTTGGTAAAGAAAAACTGTTTTTT.

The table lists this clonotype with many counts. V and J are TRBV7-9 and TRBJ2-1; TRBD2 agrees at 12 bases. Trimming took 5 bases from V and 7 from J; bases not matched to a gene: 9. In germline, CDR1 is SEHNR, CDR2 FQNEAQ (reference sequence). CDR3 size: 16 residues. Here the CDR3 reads CASSPRTSGILNEQFF. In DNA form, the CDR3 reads TGTGCCAGCAGCCCGAGGACTAGCGGGATTTTAAATGAGCAGTTCTTC.

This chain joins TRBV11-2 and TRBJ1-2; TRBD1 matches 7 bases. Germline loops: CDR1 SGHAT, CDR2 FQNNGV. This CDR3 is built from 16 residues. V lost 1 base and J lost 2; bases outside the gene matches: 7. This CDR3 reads CASSLAFEQGNYGYTF. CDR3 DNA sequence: TGTGCCAGCAGCTTAGCTTTCGAACAGGGGAACTATGGCTACACCTTC.

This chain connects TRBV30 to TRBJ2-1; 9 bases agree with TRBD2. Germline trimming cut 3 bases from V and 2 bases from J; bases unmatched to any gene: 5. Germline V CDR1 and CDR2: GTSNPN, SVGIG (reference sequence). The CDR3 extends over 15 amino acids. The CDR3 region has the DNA TGTGCCTGGAGCCCGCTAGCGGGGCCCTACAATGAGCAGTTCTTC. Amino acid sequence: CAWSPLAGPYNEQFF.

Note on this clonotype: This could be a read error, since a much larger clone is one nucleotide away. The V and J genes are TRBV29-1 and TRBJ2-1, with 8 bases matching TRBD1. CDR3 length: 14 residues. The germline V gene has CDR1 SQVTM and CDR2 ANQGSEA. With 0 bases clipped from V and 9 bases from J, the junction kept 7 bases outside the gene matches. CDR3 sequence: CSVEEDRANSEQFF. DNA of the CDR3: TGCAGCGTTGAAGAGGACAGGGCAAACAGTGAGCAGTTCTTC.

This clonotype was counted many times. The CDR3 sequence is CSAPKRGTEAFF. The DNA for the CDR3 is TGCAGTGCGCCCAAGCGGGGGACTGAAGCTTTCTTT. V is TRBV20-1 and J is TRBJ1-1, with D perhaps TRBD1 (5 bases). Looked up from germline, CDR1 is DFQATT and CDR2 is SNEGSKA (reference sequence). The CDR3 covers 12 residues. V shed 6 bases and J shed 5 bases, with 13 bases lying between them.

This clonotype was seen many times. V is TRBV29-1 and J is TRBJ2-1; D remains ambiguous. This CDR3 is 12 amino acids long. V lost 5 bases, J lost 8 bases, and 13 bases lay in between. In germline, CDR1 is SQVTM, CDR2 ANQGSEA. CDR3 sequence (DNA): TGCAGCGTTACCCCAGAGGTCGATGAGCAGTTCTTC. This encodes CSVTPEVDEQFF.

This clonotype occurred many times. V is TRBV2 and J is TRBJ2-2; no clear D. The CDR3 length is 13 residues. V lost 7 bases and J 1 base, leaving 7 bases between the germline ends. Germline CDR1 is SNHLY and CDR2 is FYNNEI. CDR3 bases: TGTGCCAGCAAATCCGTGAACACCGGGGAGCTGTTTTTT. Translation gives CASKSVNTGELFF.

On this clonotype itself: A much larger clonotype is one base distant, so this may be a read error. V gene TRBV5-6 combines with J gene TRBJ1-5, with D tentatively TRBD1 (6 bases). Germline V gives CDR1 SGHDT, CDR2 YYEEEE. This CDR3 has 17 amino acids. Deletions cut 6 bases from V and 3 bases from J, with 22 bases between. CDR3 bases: TGTGCCAGCACCACCACAATAGGGGGTGTGGACAATCAGCCCCAGCATTTT. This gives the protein CASTTTIGGVDNQPQHF.

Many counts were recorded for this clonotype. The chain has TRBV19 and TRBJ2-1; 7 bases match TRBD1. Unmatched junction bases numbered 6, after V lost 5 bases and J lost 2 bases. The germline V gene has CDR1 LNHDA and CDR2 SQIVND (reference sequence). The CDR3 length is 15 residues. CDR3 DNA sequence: TGTGCCAGTAGTTACGACAGGGAGCCCTACAATGAGCAGTTCTTC. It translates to CASSYDREPYNEQFF.

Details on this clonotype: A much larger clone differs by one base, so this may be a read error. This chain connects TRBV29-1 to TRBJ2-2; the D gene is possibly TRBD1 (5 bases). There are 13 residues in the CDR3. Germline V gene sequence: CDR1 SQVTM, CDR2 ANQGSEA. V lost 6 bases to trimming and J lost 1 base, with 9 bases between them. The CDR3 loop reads CSVLGLNTGELFF. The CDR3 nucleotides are TGCAGCGTCCTGGGGCTGAACACCGGGGAGCTGTTTTTT.

CDR3 sequence reads: CASSADRGTGELFF. In DNA, the CDR3 is TGTGCCAGCAGCGCGGACAGGGGGACCGGGGAGCTGTTTTTT. The rearrangement joins TRBV7-3 to TRBJ2-2; TRBD1 aligns across 10 bases. Germline lookup yields CDR1 SGHTA and CDR2 FQGTGA. The CDR3 has 14 residues. The J segment lost 5 bases and the V segment lost 5 bases, leaving 2 bases of the junction unmatched. Looking up the rest from reference TRBV7-3 and TRBJ2-2 gives the full variable domain: GAGVSQTPSNKVTEKGKYVELRCDPISGHTALYWYRQSLGQGPEFLIYFQGTGAADDSGLPNDRFFAVRPEGSVSTLKIQRTERGDSAVYLCASSADRGTGELFFGEGSRLTVL.

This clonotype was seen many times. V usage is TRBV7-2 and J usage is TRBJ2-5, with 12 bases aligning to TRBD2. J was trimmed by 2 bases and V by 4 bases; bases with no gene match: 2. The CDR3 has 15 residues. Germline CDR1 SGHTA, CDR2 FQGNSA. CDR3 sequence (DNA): TGTGCCAGCAGCTCTAGCGGGAGGGGTCAAGAGACCCAGTACTTC. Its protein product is CASSSSGRGQETQYF. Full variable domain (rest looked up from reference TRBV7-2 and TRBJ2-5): GAGVSQSPSNKVTEKGKDVELRCDPISGHTALYWYRQSLGQGLEFLIYFQGNSAPDKSGLPSDRFSAERTGGSVSTLTIQRTQQEDSAVYLCASSSSGRGQETQYFGPGTRLLVL.

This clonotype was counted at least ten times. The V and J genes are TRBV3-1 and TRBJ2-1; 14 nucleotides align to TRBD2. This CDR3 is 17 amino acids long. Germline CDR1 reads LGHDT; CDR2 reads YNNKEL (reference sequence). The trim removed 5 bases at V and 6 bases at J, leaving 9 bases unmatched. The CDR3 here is CASSSGLAGGLRNEQFF. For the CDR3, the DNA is TGTGCCAGCAGCAGCGGACTAGCGGGAGGTCTTCGCAATGAGCAGTTCTTC.